The 17 T cell receptor beta chains in this list originate from one sample, sequenced in a study of T cell repertoires in aging, cancer and after chemotherapy. Rearranged V-D-J TRB sequences were amplified with a mixed TRB-A/B primer pool. TCRdb used MiXCR to reprocess the multiplex PCR reads, holding one entry per CDR3 protein. Here the sample spans more than 2,500 distinct CDR3 sequences, roughly 22% being singletons. Peripheral blood genomic DNA, not sorted cells or RNA, was the template. Material: blood. The receptors come from a human donor with a solid tumor.

The J gene is TRBJ2-2, the V gene TRBV20-1, with D perhaps matching TRBD2 (6 bases). The CDR3 has 16 amino acids. V was trimmed by 1 base and J by 8 bases, leaving 20 bases between them. Germline V gives CDR1 DFQATT, CDR2 SNEGSKA (reference sequence). The CDR3, as DNA: TGCAGTGCTAGAGCCTCTAGCGCACTAGGTTGGGGGGAGCTGTTTTTT. As protein: CSARASSALGWGELFF.

This clonotype is medium-sized (0.01 to 0.1%) within its sample. The J gene is TRBJ2-3, the V gene TRBV6-4; 8 bases map to TRBD2. V lost 6 bases, J lost 5 bases, and 10 bases stayed unmatched. Germline CDR1 MRHNA, CDR2 SNTAGT. The CDR3 has 15 residues. The CDR3 bases are TGTGCCAGCAGAACGACTAGCGCGCGGGTAGATACGCAGTATTTT. Translating gives CASRTTSARVDTQYF.

The chain combines TRBV18 with TRBJ2-7; 9 positions match TRBD1. Per germline, CDR1 KGHSH and CDR2 LQKENI. The CDR3 covers 17 residues. Trimming cost V 2 bases and J 1 base; bases outside gene matches: 9. CDR3: CASSPNSGTGTSYEQYF. Here the CDR3 DNA reads TGTGCCAGCTCACCAAACTCCGGGACAGGGACGTCCTACGAGCAGTACTTC.

This clonotype was seen a single time. The chain has TRBV28 and TRBJ2-5; either TRBD1 or TRBD2 may fit D (5 bases each). V dropped 2 bases and J dropped 5 bases, with 15 bases sitting between them. The CDR3 covers 15 residues. The V gene's germline CDR1 is MDHEN and CDR2 SYDVKM. CDR3 bases: TGTGCCAGCAGTTTACGGGGACCCGGGGAGGAGACCCAGTACTTC. It yields the protein CASSLRGPGEETQYF.

The chain couples TRBV11-1 to TRBJ2-7, with no clear D. Germline V gene sequence: CDR1 SGHAT, CDR2 FQDESV (reference sequence). V was cut by 4 bases and J by 2 bases, with 0 bases left in between. The CDR3 consists of 10 residues. The CDR3 DNA sequence: TGTGCCAGCAGCTCCTACGAGCAGTACTTC. It translates to CASSSYEQYF.

This clonotype is medium-sized within its sample. V is TRBV18 and J is TRBJ1-2, with a weak D call TRBD1 (6 bases). V shed 4 bases and J shed 4 bases, with 19 bases lying between them. The CDR3 is made up of 16 amino acids. From germline, CDR1 is KGHSH and CDR2 LQKENI. CDR3 DNA sequence: TGTGCCAGCTCACTATCCAACGGGGGGCGCAGCTATGGCTACACCTTC. It translates to CASSLSNGGRSYGYTF.

By proportion, this clonotype is medium-sized. The chain uses TRBV6-1 and TRBJ2-3; possible D gene TRBD2, 5 bases. From germline, CDR1 is MNHNS and CDR2 SASEGT. This CDR3 is 13 amino acids long. Trimming shortened V by 7 bases and J by 5 bases, and 13 bases separated the two germline ends. CDR3 loop: CASNNLRVDTQYF. CDR3 DNA sequence: TGTGCCAGCAATAACTTGAGGGTAGATACGCAGTATTTT.

The chain uses TRBV27 and TRBJ2-1, with 10 bases fitting TRBD2. Losses at the gene ends were 6 bases for V and 6 bases for J; bases not matched to a gene: 8. Germline loops: CDR1 MNHEY, CDR2 SMNVEV (reference sequence). The CDR3 contains 15 residues. The CDR3 nucleotides read TGTGCCAGCAGCCCGACCAGCGGGAGGGTCAATGAGCAGTTCTTC. This codes for CASSPTSGRVNEQFF.

This clonotype counts as medium-sized. The CDR3 DNA sequence: TGTGCCAGCAGCTTGGGGAGTCTTTCTGGGGCCAACGTCCTGACTTTC. Encoded protein: CASSLGSLSGANVLTF. The chain uses TRBV5-6 and TRBJ2-6, with D unclear. CDR3 size: 16 residues. Germline V CDR1 and CDR2: SGHDT, YYEEEE. V was trimmed by 0 bases and J by 1 base, leaving 8 bases between them.

The gene calls are TRBV29-1 and TRBJ2-2; the match to TRBD1 covers 9 bases. Germline V gene data show CDR1 as SQVTM and CDR2 as ANQGSEA. This CDR3 region has 13 residues. The V gene end was trimmed by 7 bases and the J gene end by 3 bases; junction bases not matched to a gene: 3. CDR3 nucleotide sequence: TGCAGCGCCAGGACAGGGGACACCGGGGAGCTGTTTTTT. Its protein product is CSARTGDTGELFF.

The gene calls are TRBV5-6 and TRBJ1-5; D is possibly TRBD1 (6 bases). Between the trimmed V and J ends, which lost 2 bases and 0 bases, there was a span of 12 bases. Germline-derived CDR1 and CDR2 are SGHDT and YYEEEE. This CDR3 is built from 16 residues. For the CDR3, the DNA is TGTGCCAGCAGCTTCAGGGGCGCTTATAGCAATCAGCCCCAGCATTTT. Amino acid sequence: CASSFRGAYSNQPQHF.

This clonotype came up a few times. In DNA, the CDR3 is TGTGCCAGCAGTCGAAGGCTAGCGGGAGGGGGCACAGATACGCAGTATTTT. This sequence encodes CASSRRLAGGGTDTQYF. V gene TRBV12-3 or TRBV12-4 combines with J gene TRBJ2-3; 12 nucleotides agree with TRBD2. V lost 5 bases and J lost 1; bases outside the gene matches: 7. The CDR3 runs 17 residues.

In its sample, this clonotype is medium-sized. The rearrangement uses TRBV12-3 or TRBV12-4 and TRBJ1-2; no firm D call. This CDR3 comprises 12 residues. Between the trimmed V and J ends, which lost 3 bases and 11 bases, there was a span of 13 bases. CDR3 sequence reads: CASSFPQADYTF. Here the CDR3 DNA reads TGTGCCAGCAGTTTTCCCCAGGCCGATTACACCTTC.

The chain carries TRBV9 and TRBJ1-6; TRBD1 matches 7 bases. Unmatched junction bases numbered 3, after V lost 0 bases and J lost 6 bases. Germline values: CDR1 SGDLS, CDR2 YYNGEE. CDR3 length: 15 amino acids. The DNA of the CDR3 is TGTGCCAGCAGCGTAGCCGGACAGGTTAATTCACCCCTCCACTTT. This codes for CASSVAGQVNSPLHF.

By share, this clonotype ranks as medium-sized. This chain uses TRBV6-1 with TRBJ2-7, with 7 bases identical to TRBD1. With V trimmed by 2 bases and J by 3 bases, 7 bases remained unmatched. This CDR3 is 15 amino acids long. From germline, CDR1 is MNHNS and CDR2 SASEGT. The CDR3 sequence is CASSETPGQHYEQYF. The CDR3 nucleotides are TGTGCCAGCAGTGAAACCCCGGGACAGCACTACGAGCAGTACTTC.

This clonotype is categorized as medium-sized (0.01 to 0.1%). The V and J genes are TRBV12-3 or TRBV12-4 and TRBJ2-7, with TRBD2 matching over 11 bases. V was clipped by 2 bases and J by 7 bases; unmatched bases: 7. The CDR3 covers 15 residues. CDR3 nucleotides: TGTGCCAGCAGTTTATCCGGTAGCGGGAGGGGGGAGCAGTACTTC. Its protein product is CASSLSGSGRGEQYF.

J is TRBJ1-5 and V is TRBV2; D is possibly TRBD1 (5 bases). Per germline, CDR1 SNHLY and CDR2 FYNNEI. The CDR3 totals 16 residues. Trimming pared 1 base from V and 2 bases from J, leaving 12 bases between. This CDR3 is CASSEVQLGRNQPQHF. The CDR3 DNA reads TGTGCCAGCAGTGAAGTTCAGCTGGGGCGCAATCAGCCCCAGCATTTT.